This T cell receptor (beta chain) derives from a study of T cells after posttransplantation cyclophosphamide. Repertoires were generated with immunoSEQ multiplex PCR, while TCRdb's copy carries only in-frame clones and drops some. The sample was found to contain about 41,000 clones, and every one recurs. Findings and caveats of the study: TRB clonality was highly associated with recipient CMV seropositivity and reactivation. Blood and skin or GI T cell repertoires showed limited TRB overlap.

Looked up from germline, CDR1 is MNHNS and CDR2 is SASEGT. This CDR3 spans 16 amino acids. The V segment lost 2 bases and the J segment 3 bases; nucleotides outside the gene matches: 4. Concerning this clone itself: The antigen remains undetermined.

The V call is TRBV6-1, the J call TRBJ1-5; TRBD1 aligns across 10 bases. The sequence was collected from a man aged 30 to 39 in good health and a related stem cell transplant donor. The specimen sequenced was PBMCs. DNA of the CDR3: TGTGCCAGCAGTGAACGAGGGACAGGGGTCAATCAGCCCCAGCATTTT. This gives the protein CASSERGTGVNQPQHF.